The entry below gives a single T cell receptor (beta chain) sequence along with its context. Its target is unknown. These data belong to a study of shared clonotypes between healthy human individuals. In replicate PCRs of unsorted PBMC, approximately 0.3 ug DNA, around 30,000 T cell genomes, was used. Assay used: immunoSEQ multiplex PCR; TCRdb lists only in-frame clones, some missing. The profile shows under 600,000 clones, roughly 79% of them singletons. The study, taken as a whole, reports: Enrolling few donors narrowed the genetic and exposure-history diversity that was represented.

Germline lookup yields CDR1 MDHEN and CDR2 SYDVKM. The V gene lost 2 bases and the J gene lost 6 bases, with 13 bases spanning the gap. There are 15 residues in the CDR3. The study drew its donors from healthy HIV-negative adults without recent acute infections or vaccinations. Specimen: PBMCs. This clonotype was obtained from a woman aged 40 to 55 in good health. Some clones in this sample may be carry-over from other donors' samples. The chain is built from TRBV28 and TRBJ1-4, with D perhaps TRBD1 (5 bases). CDR3 region: CASSLLGQGDEKLFF. The CDR3 bases are TGTGCCAGCAGTTTACTGGGGCAGGGAGATGAAAAACTGTTTTTT.